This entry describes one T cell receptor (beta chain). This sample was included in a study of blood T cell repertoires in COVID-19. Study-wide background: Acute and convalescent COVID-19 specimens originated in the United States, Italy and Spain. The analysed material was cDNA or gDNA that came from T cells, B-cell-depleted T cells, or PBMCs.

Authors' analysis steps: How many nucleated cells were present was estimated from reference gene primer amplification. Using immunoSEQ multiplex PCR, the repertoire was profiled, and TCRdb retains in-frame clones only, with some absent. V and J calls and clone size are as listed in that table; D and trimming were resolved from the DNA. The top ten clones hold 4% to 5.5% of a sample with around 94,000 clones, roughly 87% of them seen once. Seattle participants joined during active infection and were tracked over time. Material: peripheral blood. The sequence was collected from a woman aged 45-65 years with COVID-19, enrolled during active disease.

CDR3 residues: CSVEEPGGRYEQYF. The CDR3 coding sequence is TGCAGCGTTGAAGAGCCAGGGGGAAGATACGAGCAGTACTTC. The chain couples TRBV29-1 to TRBJ2-7; 7 bases match TRBD1. This CDR3 has 14 amino acids. V gave up 0 bases and J gave up 4 bases; unmatched junction bases: 6. CDR1 and CDR2 (germline): SQVTM, ANQGSEA.